These 5 T cell receptor beta chains came from one sample sequenced in a study of response to subunit inactivated influenza vaccine (dated by TCRdb to 2016 to 2019). Library construction relied on RT-PCR. The sequencer listed for this sample is Illumina HiSeq 2500. TCRdb handled the public reads itself, with Q25 trimming in fastp and clone calling in MiXCR, and kept productive beta chains. When rows share a CDR3 protein, they turn into one entry using the most common DNA and genes. This sample lists more than 550,000 distinct CDR3 sequences; approximately 12% were detected once. The ten biggest clones cover around 9.6% of the sample. Sample: PBMCs from blood, taken on the day of vaccination. Source of these receptors: a man aged 50-59 years who received an inactivated influenza vaccine. Donor details come from another sample of the same person, matched by shared clones.

This clonotype occurred many times. The genes are TRBV7-9 and TRBJ2-7, with TRBD2 matching 13 bases. Trimming at V came to 5 bases and at J to 4 bases, leaving 5 bases not matched to a gene. The length of the CDR3 is 15 residues. The germline CDR1 and CDR2 sequences are SEHNR and FQNEAQ (reference sequence). The CDR3 nucleotides read TGTGCCAGCAGCCACGGACTAGCGGGAGCATACGAGCAGTACTTC. It encodes CASSHGLAGAYEQYF.

This clonotype has just a few counts. The chain links TRBV24-1 to TRBJ2-3; no clear D. Germline V CDR1 and CDR2: KGHDR, SFDVKD. This CDR3 contains 14 residues. V was pared by 4 bases and J by 0 bases, with 7 bases between. CDR3 residues: CATSEPASTDTQYF. DNA of the CDR3: TGTGCCACCAGTGAACCGGCTAGCACAGATACGCAGTATTTT.

The sample holds a few counts of this clonotype. This chain connects TRBV12-3 or TRBV12-4 to TRBJ2-2; TRBD1 matches 10 bases. The CDR3 runs 15 residues. V shed 5 bases, J shed 6 bases, and the junction held 6 bases outside the gene matches. DNA of the CDR3: TGTGCCAGCAGTCTAAGGACAGGGGGTCCCGGGGAGCTGTTTTTT. Amino acids: CASSLRTGGPGELFF.

The rearrangement uses TRBV5-1 and TRBJ2-7; 9 bases align to TRBD1. CDR1 and CDR2 from the germline V gene are SGHRS and YFSETQ. V shed 0 bases, J shed 8 bases, and the junction held 9 bases outside the gene matches. The CDR3 consists of 15 residues. CDR3 loop: CASSLAGTGKGKQYF. Here the CDR3 DNA reads TGCGCCAGCAGCTTGGCCGGGACAGGGAAAGGAAAGCAGTACTTC.

This clonotype was picked up a small number of times. The V gene is TRBV5-1, the J gene TRBJ2-1, with 11 bases lining up with TRBD2. Trimming took 3 bases from V and 2 from J; bases not matched to a gene: 4. The CDR3 spans 16 residues. Germline lookup yields CDR1 SGHRS and CDR2 YFSETQ. Here the CDR3 reads CASSWSTSGAYNEQFF. The CDR3 region has the DNA TGCGCCAGCAGCTGGTCGACTAGCGGGGCCTACAATGAGCAGTTCTTC.